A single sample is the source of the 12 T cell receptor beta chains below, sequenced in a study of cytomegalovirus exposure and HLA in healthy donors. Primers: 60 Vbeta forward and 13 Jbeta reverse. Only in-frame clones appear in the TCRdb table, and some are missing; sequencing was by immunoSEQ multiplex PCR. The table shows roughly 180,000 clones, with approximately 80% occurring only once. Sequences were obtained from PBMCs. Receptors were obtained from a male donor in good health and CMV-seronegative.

The CDR3 is CASSLAAGLSSYNEQFF. CDR3 bases: TGCGCCAGCAGCTTGGCCGCCGGGTTAAGCTCCTACAATGAGCAGTTCTTC. The chain has TRBV5-1 and TRBJ2-1; D gene ambiguous. This CDR3 region has 17 residues. Per germline, CDR1 SGHRS and CDR2 YFSETQ. The V and J ends lost 0 bases and 0 bases respectively, with 13 bases between them.

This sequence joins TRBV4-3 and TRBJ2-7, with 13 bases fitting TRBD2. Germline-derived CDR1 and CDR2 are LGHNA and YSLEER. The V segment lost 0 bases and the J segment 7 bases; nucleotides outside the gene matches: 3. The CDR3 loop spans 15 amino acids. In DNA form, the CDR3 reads TGCGCCAGCAGCCAAGACACTAGCGGGAGGGGTGAGCAGTACTTC. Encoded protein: CASSQDTSGRGEQYF.

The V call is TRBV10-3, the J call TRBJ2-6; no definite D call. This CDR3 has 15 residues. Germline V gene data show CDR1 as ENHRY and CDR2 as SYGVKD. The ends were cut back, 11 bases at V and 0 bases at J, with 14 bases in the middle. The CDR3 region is CAHSMGISGANVLTF. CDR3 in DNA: TGTGCCCACTCTATGGGCATCTCTGGGGCCAACGTCCTGACTTTC.

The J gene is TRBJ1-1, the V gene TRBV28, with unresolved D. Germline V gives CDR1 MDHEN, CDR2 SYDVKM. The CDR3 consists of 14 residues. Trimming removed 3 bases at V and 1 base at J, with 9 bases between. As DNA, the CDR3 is TGTGCCAGCAGTTTTCGTCCGAGGAACACTGAAGCTTTCTTT. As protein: CASSFRPRNTEAFF.

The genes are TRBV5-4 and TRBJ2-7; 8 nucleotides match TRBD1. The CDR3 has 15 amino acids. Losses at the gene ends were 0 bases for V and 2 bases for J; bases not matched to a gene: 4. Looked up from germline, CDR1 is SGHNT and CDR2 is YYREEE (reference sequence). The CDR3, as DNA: TGTGCCAGCAGCTTGGGACAGGGGCGCACCTACGAGCAGTACTTC. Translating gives CASSLGQGRTYEQYF.

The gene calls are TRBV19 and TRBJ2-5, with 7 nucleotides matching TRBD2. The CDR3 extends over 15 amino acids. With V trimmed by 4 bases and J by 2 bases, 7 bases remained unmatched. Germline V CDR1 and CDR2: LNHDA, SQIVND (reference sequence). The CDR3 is CASSTGPGGQETQYF. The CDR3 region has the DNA TGTGCCAGTAGTACGGGACCGGGGGGACAAGAGACCCAGTACTTC.

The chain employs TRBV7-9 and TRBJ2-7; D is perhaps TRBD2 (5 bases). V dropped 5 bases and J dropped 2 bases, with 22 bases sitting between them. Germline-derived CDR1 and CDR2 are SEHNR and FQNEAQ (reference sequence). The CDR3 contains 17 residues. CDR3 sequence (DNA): TGTGCCAGCAGCGCCACGGCGGGCCCCGGTGCAGCCTACGAGCAGTACTTC. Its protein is CASSATAGPGAAYEQYF.

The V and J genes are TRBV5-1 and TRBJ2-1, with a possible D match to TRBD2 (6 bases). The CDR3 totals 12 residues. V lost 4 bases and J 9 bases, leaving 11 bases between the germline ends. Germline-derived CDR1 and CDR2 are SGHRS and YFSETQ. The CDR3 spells CASSRGTGEQFF. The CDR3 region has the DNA TGCGCCAGCAGCCGGGGGACCGGTGAGCAGTTCTTC. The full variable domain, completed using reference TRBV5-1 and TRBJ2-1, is KAGVTQTPRYLIKTRGQQVTLSCSPISGHRSVSWYQQTPGQGLQFLFEYFSETQRNKGNFPGRFSGRQFSNSRSEMNVSTLELGDSALYLCASSRGTGEQFFGPGTRLTVL.

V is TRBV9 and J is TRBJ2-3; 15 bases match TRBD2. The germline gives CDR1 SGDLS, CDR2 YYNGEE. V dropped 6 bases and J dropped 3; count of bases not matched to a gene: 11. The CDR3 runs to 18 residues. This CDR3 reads CASNPGLAGGIVTDTQYF. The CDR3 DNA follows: TGTGCCAGCAACCCGGGACTAGCGGGGGGAATAGTGACAGATACGCAGTATTTT.

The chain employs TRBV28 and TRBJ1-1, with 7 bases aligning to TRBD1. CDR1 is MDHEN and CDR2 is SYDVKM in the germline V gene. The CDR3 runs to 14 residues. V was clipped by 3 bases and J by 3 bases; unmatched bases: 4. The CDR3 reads CASSFQGVDTEAFF. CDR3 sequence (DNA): TGTGCCAGCAGTTTCCAGGGGGTTGACACTGAAGCTTTCTTT.

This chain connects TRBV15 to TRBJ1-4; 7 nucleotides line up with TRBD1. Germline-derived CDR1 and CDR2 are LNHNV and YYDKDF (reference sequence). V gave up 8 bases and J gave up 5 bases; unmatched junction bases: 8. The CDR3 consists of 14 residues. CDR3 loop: CATQLGGQNEKLFF. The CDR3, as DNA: TGTGCCACCCAGCTAGGGGGCCAAAATGAAAAACTGTTTTTT.

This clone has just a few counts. The CDR3 loop is CATSRVQGRDTEAFF. Here the CDR3 DNA reads TGTGCCACCAGCAGAGTACAGGGTAGGGACACTGAAGCTTTCTTT. The chain couples TRBV15 to TRBJ1-1; TRBD1 is a possible D gene (6 bases). Germline CDR1 reads LNHNV; CDR2 reads YYDKDF (reference sequence). This CDR3 has 15 residues. The ends were cut back, 1 base at V and 3 bases at J, with 12 bases in the middle.